These 25 T cell receptor beta chains were sequenced from one sample in a study of T-cell reconstitution after alpha-beta-depleted transplantation in children. The authors prepared the TCRbeta library with unique molecular identifiers. From the PCR reads, TCRdb called clonotypes with MiXCR, one entry per CDR3 protein. Of approximately 270,000 distinct CDR3 sequences listed, roughly a quarter are singletons. The sequenced sample was PBMCs, mostly from graft donor cells, obtained 360 days after TCRalphabeta/CD19-depleted stem cell transplant. These receptors were obtained from a female patient between 2 and 15 years old who had a stem cell transplant for congenital amegakaryocytic thrombocytopenia, so the T cells may come from the graft donor.

The chain has TRBV5-1 and TRBJ2-1, with 8 positions matching TRBD1. CDR3 length: 16 amino acids. With 4 bases clipped from V and 6 bases from J, the junction kept 12 bases outside the gene matches. Germline lookup yields CDR1 SGHRS and CDR2 YFSETQ. The DNA for the CDR3 is TGCGCCAGCAGCAGGGGACAGGTATATTTCTTCAATGAGCAGTTCTTC. It specifies CASSRGQVYFFNEQFF. Drawing the rest from reference TRBV5-1 and TRBJ2-1, the complete variable domain is KAGVTQTPRYLIKTRGQQVTLSCSPISGHRSVSWYQQTPGQGLQFLFEYFSETQRNKGNFPGRFSGRQFSNSRSEMNVSTLELGDSALYLCASSRGQVYFFNEQFFGPGTRLTVL.

This clonotype was observed a few times. A junction boundary mismatches the germline segment, possibly from a read error. This chain joins TRBV7-9 and TRBJ2-1; TRBD1 is a possible D gene (5 bases). This CDR3 contains 12 residues. Germline V lookup: CDR1 SEHNR, CDR2 FQNEAQ (reference sequence). Written as DNA, the CDR3 is TGTGCCAGCAGCTTATTCGTAGGACAAGCCGGCTTC. This codes for CASSLFVGQAGF. The full variable domain, with the rest looked up from reference TRBV7-9 and TRBJ2-1, is DTGVSQNPRHKITKRGQNVTFRCDPISEHNRLYWYRQTLGQGPEFLTYFQNEAQLEKSRLLSDRFSAERPKGSFSTLEIQRTEQGDSAMYLCASSLFVGQAGFGPGTRLTVL.

This clonotype came up a few times. This sequence joins TRBV4-2 and TRBJ2-1; 12 nucleotides align to TRBD2. Unmatched junction bases numbered 3, after V lost 5 bases and J lost 4 bases. Germline V gives CDR1 LGHNA, CDR2 YNFKEQ. The CDR3 consists of 15 residues. DNA for the CDR3: TGTGCCAGCAGCGCCGGGACTAGCGGGTACAATGAGCAGTTCTTC. Residues: CASSAGTSGYNEQFF.

This clonotype has just a few counts. V and J are TRBV10-3 and TRBJ2-5; a possible D gene is TRBD1 (5 bases). The CDR3 is 13 residues long. V lost 2 bases, J lost 5 bases, and 9 bases lay in between. The germline CDR1 and CDR2 sequences are ENHRY and SYGVKD. In DNA form, the CDR3 reads TGTGCCATCAGTGAGGGGGCATGGGAGACCCAGTACTTC. It is translated as CAISEGAWETQYF.

V gene TRBV12-3 or TRBV12-4 combines with J gene TRBJ2-1, with TRBD2 identical over 8 bases. CDR3 length: 15 amino acids. J was trimmed by 4 bases and V by 8 bases; bases with no gene match: 10. The CDR3 region has the DNA TGTGCCAGCGCTCCTCGCGGGAGGAATTACAATGAGCAGTTCTTC. Residues: CASAPRGRNYNEQFF.

The chain combines TRBV27 with TRBJ2-7, with TRBD1 identical over 7 bases. The CDR3 loop spans 14 amino acids. V trimming: 2 bases; J trimming: 6 bases; junction bases outside the gene matches: 7. Germline CDR1 is MNHEY and CDR2 is SMNVEV (reference sequence). CDR3 DNA sequence: TGTGCCAGCAGTTTAGCACAGGGGCTAGGCGAGCAGTACTTC. It translates to CASSLAQGLGEQYF.

V and J are TRBV21-1 and TRBJ1-5; the table names TRBD1, a call not compared with the DNA. TRBV21-1 constitutes a pseudogene. This CDR3 is 14 amino acids long. This CDR3 is CLRQGQYSNQPQHF. CDR3 bases: TGTCTCCGACAGGGCCAATATAGCAATCAGCCCCAGCATTTT.

V is TRBV10-3 and J is TRBJ1-4; D ambiguous. Germline CDR1 reads ENHRY; CDR2 reads SYGVKD. V shed 10 bases and J shed 4 bases, with 10 bases lying between them. The CDR3 is made up of 12 amino acids. CDR3: CATTSGNEKLFF. The CDR3, as DNA: TGTGCCACGACCTCGGGTAATGAAAAACTGTTTTTT.

This clonotype has a handful of counts. The rearrangement links TRBV28 to TRBJ2-5, with D possibly being TRBD2 (6 bases). Trimming took off 7 bases at V and 0 bases at J, with 9 bases between the two ends. The germline V gene has CDR1 MDHEN and CDR2 SYDVKM. This CDR3 has 13 residues. The CDR3 reads CASMEGHQETQYF. CDR3 nucleotide sequence: TGTGCCAGCATGGAGGGGCACCAAGAGACCCAGTACTTC.

A few counts support this clonotype. The J gene is TRBJ2-7, the V gene TRBV4-1; maybe TRBD1 (6 bases). CDR1 MGHRA and CDR2 YSYEKL come from the germline V gene. Trimming cost V 0 bases and J 2 bases, with 14 bases left between them. The CDR3 is 16 residues long. The CDR3: CASSQEYVTGTYEQYF. In nucleotides, the CDR3 is TGCGCCAGCAGCCAAGAGTATGTGACAGGTACCTACGAGCAGTACTTC.

This clonotype has a count of ten or more. The rearrangement links TRBV3-1 to TRBJ1-1, with D perhaps TRBD1 (5 bases). Trimming shortened V by 6 bases and J by 0 bases, and 11 bases separated the two germline ends. Germline values: CDR1 LGHDT, CDR2 YNNKEL (reference sequence). The CDR3 totals 14 residues. CDR3 amino acids: CASSPPGMNTEAFF. CDR3 coding DNA: TGTGCCAGCAGTCCCCCAGGGATGAACACTGAAGCTTTCTTT.

This clonotype was seen a handful of times. J is TRBJ1-3 and V is TRBV20-1; D not resolved. V was pared by 0 bases and J by 4 bases, with 10 bases between. Per the germline V gene, CDR1 is DFQATT and CDR2 is SNEGSKA (reference sequence). CDR3 length equals 14 residues. The CDR3 is CSARDRLGGNTIYF. CDR3 bases: TGCAGTGCTAGAGATCGGTTGGGGGGAAACACCATATATTTT.

The rearrangement links TRBV29-1 to TRBJ1-2, with 10 bases that match TRBD1. The V segment lost 4 bases and the J segment 7 bases; nucleotides outside the gene matches: 6. Germline-derived CDR1 and CDR2 are SQVTM and ANQGSEA. There are 13 residues in the CDR3. DNA for the CDR3: TGCAGCGTTGTGAGACAGGGGGCATTTGGCTACACCTTC. This encodes CSVVRQGAFGYTF.

This clonotype was recorded many times. The V call is TRBV19, the J call TRBJ1-4; 10 bases are shared with TRBD1. CDR3 size: 14 residues. CDR1 and CDR2 from the germline V gene are LNHDA and SQIVND (reference sequence). V lost 8 bases and J lost 5; bases outside the gene matches: 5. The CDR3 DNA sequence: TGTGCCAGTCGTCCGGGACAGGGGAATGAAAAACTGTTTTTT. This sequence encodes CASRPGQGNEKLFF. The complete variable domain, with remaining parts taken from reference TRBV19 and TRBJ1-4, reads DGGITQSPKYLFRKEGQNVTLSCEQNLNHDAMYWYRQDPGQGLRLIYYSQIVNDFQKGDIAEGYSVSREKKESFPLTVTSAQKNPTAFYLCASRPGQGNEKLFFGSGTQLSVL.

This clonotype was counted a few times. This chain links TRBV15 with TRBJ2-7, with a weak D call TRBD2 (6 bases). V was shortened by 0 bases and J by 3 bases, with 15 bases between the two germline ends. CDR1 and CDR2 (germline): LNHNV, YYDKDF (reference sequence). The CDR3 consists of 16 residues. The CDR3 DNA reads TGTGCCACCAGCAGAGATCGGGGGTCTCACCTCTACGAGCAGTACTTC. Protein: CATSRDRGSHLYEQYF.

Details on this clonotype: It may be a read error: a sequence one base away is much more abundant. This chain links TRBV29-1 with TRBJ2-3, with D possibly being TRBD1 (6 bases). The V gene's germline CDR1 is SQVTM and CDR2 ANQGSEA. There are 14 residues in the CDR3. DNA of the CDR3: TGCAGCGTTGAGCTAGGTGGGGGCACAGATACGCACTATTTT. This gives the protein CSVELGGGTDTHYF.

The rearrangement links TRBV21-1 to TRBJ2-5; the D segment call TRBD1 is taken from the table without a DNA check. TRBV21-1 is termed a pseudogene. This CDR3 has 16 amino acids. This chain's CDR3 is CASSPWWGGRGETQYF. As DNA, the CDR3 is TGTGCCAGCAGCCCCTGGTGGGGGGGCAGAGGAGAGACCCAGTACTTC.

CDR3 region: CAAQLGRIEVNTEAFF. The DNA for the CDR3 is TGTGCCGCCCAATTGGGACGAATTGAGGTGAACACTGAAGCTTTCTTT. V gene TRBV6-1 combines with J gene TRBJ1-1; tentatively, D is TRBD1 (5 bases). With 11 bases removed from V and 0 bases from J, the gap between germline ends came to 22 bases. The CDR3 contains 16 residues. Per the germline V gene, CDR1 is MNHNS and CDR2 is SASEGT.

This clonotype was seen a handful of times. The chain combines TRBV24-1 with TRBJ2-7; 9 positions match TRBD1. J lost 5 bases, V lost 5 bases, and 9 bases had no gene match. The CDR3 is 15 amino acids. Germline V lookup: CDR1 KGHDR, CDR2 SFDVKD. Written as DNA, the CDR3 is TGTGCCACCAGTGCCCCGGGACAGGGCATGCACGAGCAGTACTTC. Amino acid sequence: CATSAPGQGMHEQYF.

CDR3 protein: CASRKLQGYTGELFF. CDR3 nucleotide sequence: TGTGCCAGCAGAAAGTTACAGGGATACACCGGGGAGCTGTTTTTT. The chain uses TRBV6-2 or TRBV6-3 and TRBJ2-2, with a weak D call TRBD1 (6 bases). Trimming pared 6 bases from V and 3 bases from J, leaving 14 bases between. CDR1 is MNHEY and CDR2 is SVGEGT in the germline V gene. The CDR3 length is 15 residues.

This clonotype was detected only a few times. V gene TRBV29-1 combines with J gene TRBJ2-3; D possibly corresponds to TRBD2 (5 bases). V lost 2 bases, J lost 0 bases, and 18 bases lay in between. The germline V gene encodes CDR1 SQVTM and CDR2 ANQGSEA. CDR3 length: 17 amino acids. The CDR3 is CSVEPHRRGPSTDTQYF. CDR3 bases: TGCAGCGTTGAACCCCATCGGCGAGGGCCGAGCACAGATACGCAGTATTTT.

In this sample, this clonotype turned up a few times. The chain has TRBV6-5 and TRBJ2-1; 9 bases are a match to TRBD1. The J segment lost 6 bases and the V segment lost 1 base, leaving 7 bases of the junction unmatched. The CDR3 runs 16 residues. The germline V gene encodes CDR1 MNHEY and CDR2 SVGAGI. CDR3 region: CASSYWGQGQGNEQFF. CDR3 in DNA: TGTGCCAGCAGTTACTGGGGACAGGGTCAAGGCAATGAGCAGTTCTTC.

At least ten counts were recorded for this clonotype. This chain links TRBV12-3 or TRBV12-4 with TRBJ2-1, with D unclear. CDR3 length: 10 residues. V lost 3 bases and J lost 6, with 0 bases in between. The CDR3 region is CASSFNEQFF. The CDR3 region has the DNA TGTGCCAGCAGTTTCAATGAGCAGTTCTTC.

The genes are TRBV2 and TRBJ1-2; D perhaps matches TRBD1 (6 bases). The CDR3 is 14 residues long. Between the trimmed V and J ends, which lost 6 bases and 8 bases, there was a span of 19 bases. Germline CDR1 reads SNHLY; CDR2 reads FYNNEI. CDR3 residues: CASRERTVGYGYTF. The DNA for the CDR3 is TGTGCCAGCAGAGAAAGGACAGTGGGATACGGCTACACCTTC.

The chain joins TRBV30 to TRBJ2-1; TRBD2 matches 9 bases. This CDR3 is built from 14 residues. The V segment lost 3 bases and the J segment 9 bases; nucleotides outside the gene matches: 9. Germline V gene lookup returns CDR1 GTSNPN and CDR2 SVGIG (reference sequence). CDR3 protein: CAWRNQREAIEQFF. CDR3 in DNA: TGTGCCTGGAGAAATCAGCGGGAGGCGATTGAGCAGTTCTTC.